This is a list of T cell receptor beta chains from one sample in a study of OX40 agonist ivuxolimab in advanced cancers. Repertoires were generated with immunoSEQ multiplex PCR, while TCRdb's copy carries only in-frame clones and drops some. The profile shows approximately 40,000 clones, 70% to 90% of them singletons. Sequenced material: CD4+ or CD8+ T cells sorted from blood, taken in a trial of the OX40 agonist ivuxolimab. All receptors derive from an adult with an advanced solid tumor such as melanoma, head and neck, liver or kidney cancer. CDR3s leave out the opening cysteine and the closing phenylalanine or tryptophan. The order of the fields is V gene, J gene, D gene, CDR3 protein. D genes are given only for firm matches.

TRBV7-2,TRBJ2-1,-,ASSFPASYNEQF
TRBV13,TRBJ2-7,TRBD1,ASSLDFEGQGPYEQY
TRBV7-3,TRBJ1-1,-,ASSLNGGTNTEAF
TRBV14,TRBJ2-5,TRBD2,ASSQRWGSGTTQETQY
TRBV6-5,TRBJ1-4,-,ASSYGFRSTNEKLF
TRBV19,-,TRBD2,ASSRGVGDEQY
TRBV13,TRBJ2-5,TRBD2,ASSLRLAGFQETQY
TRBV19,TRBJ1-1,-,ASTLLRERNTEAF
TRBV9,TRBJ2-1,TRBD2,ASRSGGAYNEQF
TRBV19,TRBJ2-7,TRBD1,ASSTGTGYEQY
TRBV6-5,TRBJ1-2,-,ASSPGPNYGYT
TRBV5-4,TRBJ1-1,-,ASSLSGPEGEAF
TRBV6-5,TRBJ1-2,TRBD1,ASSWGRDSGGYT
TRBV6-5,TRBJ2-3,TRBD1,ASSSGTGPRDTQY
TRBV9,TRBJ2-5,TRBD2,ASSDPSGLAGGRVHETQY